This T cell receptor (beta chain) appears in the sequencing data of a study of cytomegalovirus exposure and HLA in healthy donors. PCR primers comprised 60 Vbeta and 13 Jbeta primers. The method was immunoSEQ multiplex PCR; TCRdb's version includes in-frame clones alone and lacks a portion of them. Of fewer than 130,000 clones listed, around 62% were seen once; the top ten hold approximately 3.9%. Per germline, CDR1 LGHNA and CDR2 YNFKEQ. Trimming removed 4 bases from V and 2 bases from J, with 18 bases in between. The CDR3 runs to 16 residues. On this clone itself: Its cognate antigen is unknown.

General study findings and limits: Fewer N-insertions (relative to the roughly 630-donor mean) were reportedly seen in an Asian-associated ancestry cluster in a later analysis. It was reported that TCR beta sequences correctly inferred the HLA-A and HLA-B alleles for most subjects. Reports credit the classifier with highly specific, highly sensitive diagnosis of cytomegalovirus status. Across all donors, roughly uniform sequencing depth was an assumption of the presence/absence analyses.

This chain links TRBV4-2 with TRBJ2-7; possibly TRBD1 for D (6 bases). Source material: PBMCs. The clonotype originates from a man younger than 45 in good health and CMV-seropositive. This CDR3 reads CASSPKMARTAYEQYF. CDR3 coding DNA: TGTGCCAGCAGCCCAAAGATGGCGCGGACAGCCTACGAGCAGTACTTC.